These 28 T cell receptor beta chains share one sample of origin, sequenced in a study of post-analysis software for immune sequencing data. Researchers reported that TCR beta cDNA libraries carried unique molecular identifiers. TCRdb independently ran MiXCR on the PCR reads; one entry per CDR3 protein. The sample holds 750,000 to 950,000 distinct CDR3 sequences, roughly 46% seen once. Their antigen targets remain unknown. Regarding the study as a whole: Included in a set of five TRBV segments more frequent in patients than controls were TRBV5-6, TRBV5-1 and TRBV20-1.

Input material: blood. These receptors were obtained from a girl under 18 with multiple sclerosis.

This chain links TRBV12-3 or TRBV12-4 with TRBJ1-5; no reliable D call. The CDR3 runs to 14 residues. Trimming took off 4 bases at V and 5 bases at J, with 12 bases between the two ends. The CDR3 DNA reads as TGTGCCAGCAGTTGGCGGCAGAGAGATCAGCCCCAGCATTTT. Translated, it gives CASSWRQRDQPQHF.

This clonotype was picked up a small number of times. V usage is TRBV7-8 and J usage is TRBJ2-3; D is ambiguous. Trimming stripped 4 bases from V and 5 bases from J, with 13 bases between. CDR1 is SGHVS, CDR2 FQNEAQ, per germline. CDR3 size: 14 residues. The CDR3, as DNA: TGTGCCAGCAGCTCTTTTAGCAGTGGAGATACGCAGTATTTT. The encoded protein is CASSSFSSGDTQYF.

J is TRBJ1-5 and V is TRBV12-3 or TRBV12-4; a weak D match, TRBD1 (6 bases). The V end lost 4 bases, the J end lost 9 bases, and 16 bases lay between the germline ends. The CDR3 is 14 amino acids. The CDR3 bases are TGTGCCAGCAGTTCGGACAGCCAAGCAGGGCCCCAGCATTTT. Translating gives CASSSDSQAGPQHF.

Remarks on this clonotype: A junction end diverges from the germline sequence, so it may reflect a read error. V and J are TRBV6-1 and TRBJ2-4; 10 bases align to TRBD2. With the DNA end fitting TRBJ2-7 better, the J assignment may be wrong. This CDR3 has 17 residues. Germline assignment: CDR1 MNHNS and CDR2 SASEGT. The CDR3 bases are TGTACCAGCAGTGAATGTACGCTTTCTAGCGGGAGATGCGAGCAGTACTTC. It is translated as CTSSECTLSSGRCEQYF.

This chain uses TRBV6-1 with TRBJ2-3; the match to TRBD1 covers 11 bases. Germline trimming cut 2 bases from V and 4 bases from J; bases unmatched to any gene: 8. The CDR3 has 17 residues. Germline V gene lookup returns CDR1 MNHNS and CDR2 SASEGT. CDR3 amino acids: CASSETPGGQGADTQYF. CDR3 coding DNA: TGTGCCAGCAGTGAAACCCCTGGGGGACAGGGGGCAGATACGCAGTATTTT.

The J gene is TRBJ1-4, the V gene TRBV12-3 or TRBV12-4; maybe TRBD1 (6 bases). There are 18 residues in the CDR3. V dropped 5 bases and J dropped 3 bases, with 22 bases sitting between them. The CDR3 loop is CASSLGGAGPQANEKLFF. CDR3 nucleotide sequence: TGTGCCAGCAGTCTAGGGGGAGCAGGCCCGCAGGCTAATGAAAAACTGTTTTTT.

This clonotype showed up just a few times. V is TRBV20-1 and J is TRBJ2-5; no clear D. V dropped 6 bases and J dropped 1 base, with 15 bases sitting between them. The CDR3 is made up of 14 amino acids. Germline V lookup: CDR1 DFQATT, CDR2 SNEGSKA (reference sequence). CDR3 DNA sequence: TGCAGTGCCTCCGGTGGGTGGGTCCAAGAGACCCAGTACTTC. Its translation: CSASGGWVQETQYF.

The chain has TRBV20-1 and TRBJ1-2; D not resolved. Germline V gives CDR1 DFQATT, CDR2 SNEGSKA (reference sequence). With 0 bases removed from V and 4 bases from J, the gap between germline ends came to 15 bases. The CDR3 is 15 residues long. The CDR3 DNA reads TGCAGTGCTAGAGACCCTACTTCCCAGAGCTATGGCTACACCTTC. This translates into CSARDPTSQSYGYTF.

The chain joins TRBV5-1 to TRBJ2-1; 8 bases are a match to TRBD2. V shed 0 bases, J shed 0 bases, and the junction held 17 bases outside the gene matches. Germline lookup yields CDR1 SGHRS and CDR2 YFSETQ. The length of the CDR3 is 21 residues. As DNA, the CDR3 is TGCGCCAGCAGCTTGGGTCTTGGGGGACTAGTAGGACCCTCCTCCTACAATGAGCAGTTCTTC. Encoded protein: CASSLGLGGLVGPSSYNEQFF.

The chain joins TRBV5-4 to TRBJ2-1; D uncertain. This CDR3 has 17 amino acids. V dropped 1 base and J dropped 5 bases, with 19 bases sitting between them. Germline V gene sequence: CDR1 SGHNT, CDR2 YYREEE (reference sequence). The CDR3 nucleotides are TGTGCCAGCAGCTTGTACTTGCTAAACCGAGCCAACAATGAGCAGTTCTTC. It is translated as CASSLYLLNRANNEQFF.

The rearrangement links TRBV6-5 to TRBJ1-1; D gene unclear. The CDR3 consists of 13 residues. Germline lookup yields CDR1 MNHEY and CDR2 SVGAGI. V lost 8 bases and J lost 1, with 11 bases in between. DNA of the CDR3: TGTGCCAGCTGTTCACGTGGGAACACTGAAGCTTTCTTT. Translation: CASCSRGNTEAFF.

This clonotype occurred once. The genes are TRBV10-3 and TRBJ2-3; either TRBD1 or TRBD2 may fit D (5 bases each). Deletions cut 6 bases from V and 4 bases from J, with 14 bases between. The germline V gene encodes CDR1 ENHRY and CDR2 SYGVKD. The CDR3 length is 14 residues. The CDR3 DNA reads as TGTGCCATCAGCGGGACCCAGAGCTCAGATACGCAGTATTTT. It is translated as CAISGTQSSDTQYF.

The V gene is TRBV12-3 or TRBV12-4, the J gene TRBJ1-2; 9 nucleotides line up with TRBD1. The junction had 8 bases not matched to a gene; V was cut back by 5 bases and J by 7 bases. This CDR3 region has 14 residues. As DNA, the CDR3 is TGTGCCAGCAGTGCCGGACAGGGGTCGACTGGCTACACCTTC. This translates into CASSAGQGSTGYTF.

This clonotype was seen only a few times. The genes are TRBV20-1 and TRBJ2-3; 8 bases map to TRBD1. From germline, CDR1 is DFQATT and CDR2 SNEGSKA (reference sequence). This CDR3 has 11 residues. With 5 bases clipped from V and 8 bases from J, the junction kept 3 bases outside the gene matches. CDR3 sequence: CSASGGITQYF. The DNA of the CDR3 is TGCAGTGCTTCAGGGGGCATTACGCAGTATTTT.

The DNA for the CDR3 is TGTGCCAGCAGTCCAATGACACCCAACTATGGCTACACCTTC. It yields the protein CASSPMTPNYGYTF. J is TRBJ1-2 and V is TRBV12-3 or TRBV12-4, with unresolved D. There are 14 residues in the CDR3. Trimming took 5 bases from V and 2 from J, leaving 12 bases between them.

This clonotype was seen only a few times. The chain links TRBV29-1 to TRBJ2-7; a weak D match, TRBD1 (5 bases). Germline V gives CDR1 SQVTM, CDR2 ANQGSEA. The CDR3 covers 14 residues. V was trimmed by 2 bases and J by 0 bases, leaving 11 bases between them. Written as DNA, the CDR3 is TGCAGCGTTGAAAGTACGACAGCCTCCTACGAGCAGTACTTC. Protein product: CSVESTTASYEQYF.

J is TRBJ2-1 and V is TRBV20-1; 12 bases fit TRBD2. Trimming removed 3 bases from V and 7 bases from J; junction bases left unmatched: 4. Looked up from germline, CDR1 is DFQATT and CDR2 is SNEGSKA (reference sequence). This CDR3 contains 14 residues. The CDR3 loop reads CSASSGTSGNEQFF. The DNA of the CDR3 is TGCAGTGCTAGTTCCGGGACTAGCGGGAATGAGCAGTTCTTC.

This rearrangement joins TRBV4-3 to TRBJ2-5, with TRBD2 as a possible D gene (6 bases). Germline CDR1 LGHNA, CDR2 YSLEER. The germline V and J ends were trimmed by 4 bases and 5 bases, with 14 bases remaining between them. There are 14 residues in the CDR3. The CDR3 reads CASSPSVEGETQYF. The CDR3 nucleotides read TGCGCCAGCAGCCCCTCGGTGGAGGGGGAGACCCAGTACTTC.

This clonotype was picked up a small number of times. The CDR3, as DNA: TGTGCCAGCAGTCCGACTAGCGGGAGGCCCTACGAGCAGTACTTC. Protein: CASSPTSGRPYEQYF. The chain recombines TRBV9 with TRBJ2-4, with 13 bases fitting TRBD2. The J call could be wrong; TRBJ2-7 is a better fit for the DNA end. Germline V CDR1 and CDR2: SGDLS, YYNGEE. The CDR3 is 15 amino acids.

The rearrangement joins TRBV9 to TRBJ2-7, with TRBD2 matching over 7 bases. The ends lost 2 bases at V and 3 bases at J; junction bases unmatched: 5. Looked up from germline, CDR1 is SGDLS and CDR2 is YYNGEE. The CDR3 consists of 14 residues. The CDR3 here is CASSVGGGDYEQYF. CDR3 DNA: TGTGCCAGCAGCGTGGGTGGGGGGGACTACGAGCAGTACTTC.

The CDR3 reads CAWSVGRGNEQFF. CDR3 nucleotides: TGTGCCTGGAGTGTAGGACGGGGTAATGAGCAGTTCTTC. V usage is TRBV30 and J usage is TRBJ2-1; possibly TRBD2 for D (5 bases). CDR1 is GTSNPN, CDR2 SVGIG, per germline (reference sequence). This CDR3 is 13 amino acids long. The ends were cut back, 0 bases at V and 7 bases at J, with 10 bases in the middle.

This clonotype has just a few counts. The rearrangement links TRBV7-2 to TRBJ2-1, with TRBD2 as a possible D gene (5 bases). V lost 5 bases to trimming and J lost 4 bases, with 12 bases between them. Germline values: CDR1 SGHTA, CDR2 FQGNSA. The CDR3 has 14 residues. CDR3 nucleotides: TGTGCCAGCAGCCCAGCGGCAGATTACAATGAGCAGTTCTTC. It codes for CASSPAADYNEQFF. The variable domain in full, completed from reference TRBV7-2 and TRBJ2-1, reads GAGVSQSPSNKVTEKGKDVELRCDPISGHTALYWYRQSLGQGLEFLIYFQGNSAPDKSGLPSDRFSAERTGGSVSTLTIQRTQQEDSAVYLCASSPAADYNEQFFGPGTRLTVL.

The chain has TRBV15 and TRBJ2-5; a possible D gene is TRBD2 (5 bases). The V and J ends lost 3 bases and 3 bases respectively, with 20 bases between them. The germline V gene has CDR1 LNHNV and CDR2 YYDKDF (reference sequence). This CDR3 has 17 residues. CDR3 in DNA: TGTGCCACCAGCAGGGACCGGACTCGAGCGGCCAAAGAGACCCAGTACTTC. Translating it yields CATSRDRTRAAKETQYF.

The genes are TRBV2 and TRBJ2-7; TRBD1 might be the D (5 bases). The CDR3 extends over 11 amino acids. Germline V gene data show CDR1 as SNHLY and CDR2 as FYNNEI. The V end was cut by 7 bases, the J end by 2 bases, with 6 bases between. DNA for the CDR3: TGTGCCAGCAAGACAGCCTACGAGCAGTACTTC. This codes for CASKTAYEQYF.

The chain joins TRBV12-3 or TRBV12-4 to TRBJ2-7, with 7 bases fitting TRBD2. The CDR3 has 13 amino acids. J was trimmed by 4 bases and V by 6 bases; bases with no gene match: 6. CDR3: CASSQLAYYEQYF. DNA for the CDR3: TGTGCCAGCAGCCAACTAGCGTATTACGAGCAGTACTTC.

This clonotype was seen a handful of times. The V call is TRBV12-3 or TRBV12-4, the J call TRBJ2-1; TRBD2 matches 13 bases. V lost 5 bases to trimming and J lost 9 bases; unmatched junction nucleotides: 7. CDR3 size: 15 residues. As DNA, the CDR3 is TGTGCCAGCAGTCAAACTAGCGGGAGGGCCCCTGAGCAGTTCTTC. Translating gives CASSQTSGRAPEQFF.

This sequence joins TRBV7-6 and TRBJ2-1, with D tentatively TRBD2 (6 bases). Germline CDR1 and CDR2: SGHVS and FNYEAQ. The CDR3 extends over 14 amino acids. Trimming shortened V by 4 bases and J by 3 bases, and 10 bases separated the two germline ends. CDR3 region: CASSSFGSYNEQFF. As DNA, the CDR3 is TGTGCCAGCAGCTCCTTCGGGAGCTACAATGAGCAGTTCTTC.

This chain uses TRBV15 with TRBJ2-1; D unresolved. The germline V gene has CDR1 LNHNV and CDR2 YYDKDF (reference sequence). With 0 bases removed from V and 2 bases from J, the gap between germline ends came to 8 bases. The CDR3 runs 15 residues. CDR3 residues: CATSRDPGAYNEQFF. The DNA for the CDR3 is TGTGCCACCAGCAGAGATCCCGGAGCCTACAATGAGCAGTTCTTC.